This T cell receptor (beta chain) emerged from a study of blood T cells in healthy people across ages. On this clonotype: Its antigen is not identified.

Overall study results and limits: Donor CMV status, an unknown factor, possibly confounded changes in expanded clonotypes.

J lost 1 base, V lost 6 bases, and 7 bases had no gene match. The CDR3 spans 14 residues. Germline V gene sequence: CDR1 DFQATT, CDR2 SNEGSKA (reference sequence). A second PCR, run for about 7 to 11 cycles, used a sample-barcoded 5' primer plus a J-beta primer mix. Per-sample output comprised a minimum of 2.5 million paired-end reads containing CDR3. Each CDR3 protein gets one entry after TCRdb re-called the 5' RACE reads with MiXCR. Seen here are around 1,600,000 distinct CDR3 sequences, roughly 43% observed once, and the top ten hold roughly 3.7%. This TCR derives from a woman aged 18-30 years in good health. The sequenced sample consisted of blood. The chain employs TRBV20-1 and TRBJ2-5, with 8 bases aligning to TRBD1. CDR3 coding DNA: TGCAGTGCAGAGGACAGGGCCCTCCAAGAGACCCAGTACTTC. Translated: CSAEDRALQETQYF.